This T cell receptor (beta chain) is from a study of blood T cell repertoires in COVID-19. CDR3 length: 15 residues. J gave up 4 bases and V 2 bases, and 8 bases lay outside the gene matches. CDR1 SGDLS and CDR2 YYNGEE come from the germline V gene. Per the study methods: The authors estimated nucleated cell counts from reference gene primer amplification. TCRdb's table, derived via immunoSEQ multiplex PCR, lists solely in-frame clones and lacks some. V and J calls and clone size are those listed in that table; D and trimming were worked out from the DNA. The sample contains approximately 230,000 clones, just under 85% of which appear only once. Those enrolled, adults aged about 18 to 95 years, came from 25 or so US areas.

Sequencing was performed on PBMCs or T cells enriched from blood (not recorded which). This chain uses TRBV9 with TRBJ2-7, with 8 bases matching TRBD2. The origin of this receptor is a man in his forties or fifties who had recovered from COVID-19. CDR3 coding DNA: TGTGCCAGCAGCGTCACTAGCGGCACTTTATACGAGCAGTACTTC. Amino acid sequence: CASSVTSGTLYEQYF.